The present T cell receptor (beta chain) was sequenced within a study of shared clonotypes between healthy human individuals. TCRdb keeps only in-frame clones here, not all; method: immunoSEQ multiplex PCR. The data show about 1 million clones, 65% to 80% seen once. The CDR3 has 16 residues. Germline-derived CDR1 and CDR2 are SNHLY and FYNNEI. The trim removed 6 bases at V and 4 bases at J, leaving 8 bases unmatched. The sequence derives from a man in his late teens or twenties in good health. The sequenced sample consisted of memory CD4+ T cells sorted from blood. Subset: CD45RA-negative fraction. V is TRBV2 and J is TRBJ2-6; TRBD1 aligns across 8 bases. CDR3 in amino acids: CASRERTGSGANVLTF. For the CDR3, the DNA is TGTGCCAGCAGGGAGAGGACAGGGTCCGGGGCCAACGTCCTGACTTTC.